This T cell receptor (beta chain) was recovered during a study of chemoradiotherapy in HPV16-positive cancers. Background on the study: Functional T-cell assays on a couple of HPV16-positive patients' cells defined candidate HPV-specific clones and common TCR motifs. Study results and caveats: Only a couple of HPV16-positive patients supplied the functional HPV-specificity definition. For HPV16-positive patients, expanding HPV-responsive T cells associated with longer recurrence-free survival. Candidate HPV-specific clones and E7-related TCR motifs grew in tumor during treatment.

The table came from immunoSEQ multiplex PCR; TCRdb's copy has only in-frame clones and leaves some out. Found here are roughly 980 clones, 80% to 90% of them singletons; the top ten hold 6% to 7%. This clone appeared a single time. Its antigen is unknown. Trimming removed 8 bases at V and 4 bases at J, with 12 bases between. The germline V gene encodes CDR1 MDHEN and CDR2 SYDVKM. The CDR3 is 13 amino acids. The chain is built from TRBV28 and TRBJ1-5; D perhaps matches TRBD1 (6 bases). The source was tumor tissue, collected from a patient who underwent chemoradiotherapy. This TCR came from a human donor with HPV-associated anogenital cancer. CDR3 residues: CASARRGNQPQHF. The CDR3 DNA reads as TGTGCCAGCGCGAGAAGGGGGAATCAGCCCCAGCATTTT.